These 25 T cell receptor beta chains originate from one sample sequenced in a study of CD8 T cells in Susac syndrome. Random hexamers primed reverse transcription of about 0.5 to 1 ug RNA. Each CDR3 protein gets one entry after TCRdb re-called the immunoSEQ multiplex PCR reads with MiXCR. The sample lists about 90,000 distinct CDR3 sequences, roughly 96% seen once, with more than 0.5% in the top ten. Sequencing was performed on CD8+ T cells from PBMCs. These receptors all stem from a human donor with Susac syndrome.

The chain links TRBV20-1 to TRBJ1-1; D ambiguous. The CDR3 is made up of 13 amino acids. V lost 6 bases and J lost 4, with 15 bases in between. Germline V gives CDR1 DFQATT, CDR2 SNEGSKA (reference sequence). CDR3 coding DNA: TGCAGTGCCCGGTCATTGGGGTTCACTGAAGCTTTCTTT. This codes for CSARSLGFTEAFF.

V and J are TRBV7-9 and TRBJ1-5; 7 bases match TRBD1. V gave up 4 bases and J gave up 2 bases; unmatched junction bases: 2. The CDR3 runs 14 residues. From germline, CDR1 is SEHNR and CDR2 FQNEAQ (reference sequence). The CDR3 DNA reads as TGTGCCAGCAGCTCCGGACAGGGCAATCAGCCCCAGCATTTT. It translates to CASSSGQGNQPQHF.

The chain employs TRBV13 and TRBJ2-5; the match to TRBD2 covers 8 bases. The V gene's germline CDR1 is PRHDT and CDR2 FYEKMQ (reference sequence). The CDR3 spans 16 residues. J gave up 1 base and V 5 bases, and 9 bases lay outside the gene matches. Here the CDR3 DNA reads TGTGCCAGCAGCATCCTCACGGGACTAGTCCAAGAGACCCAGTACTTC. It codes for CASSILTGLVQETQYF.

The rearrangement links TRBV20-1 to TRBJ1-2; D gene uncertain. Looked up from germline, CDR1 is DFQATT and CDR2 is SNEGSKA (reference sequence). The CDR3 runs 14 residues. V dropped 7 bases and J dropped 3 bases, with 18 bases sitting between them. CDR3 amino acids: CSDSGPGFYYGYTF. The CDR3 DNA is TGCAGTGATTCGGGTCCGGGGTTTTACTATGGCTACACCTTC.

The chain is built from TRBV6-6 and TRBJ2-7, with 9 bases that match TRBD2. CDR1 MNHNY and CDR2 SVGAGI come from the germline V gene (reference sequence). The CDR3 runs to 14 residues. With V trimmed by 2 bases and J by 3 bases, 2 bases remained unmatched. The CDR3 loop is CASSYQRGVYEQYF. For the CDR3, the DNA is TGTGCCAGCAGTTACCAGCGGGGGGTCTACGAGCAGTACTTC.

The chain is built from TRBV12-3 or TRBV12-4 and TRBJ1-4, with D perhaps matching TRBD1 (5 bases). The germline V and J ends were trimmed by 2 bases and 2 bases, with 9 bases remaining between them. This CDR3 comprises 15 residues. CDR3 in DNA: TGTGCCAGCAGTTTACCGGGACGGACTAATGAAAAACTGTTTTTT. This translates into CASSLPGRTNEKLFF.

This clonotype has just a few counts. This chain links TRBV9 with TRBJ2-1; 8 nucleotides align to TRBD2. With 3 bases clipped from V and 7 bases from J, the junction kept 6 bases outside the gene matches. The CDR3 is 14 amino acids. CDR1 SGDLS and CDR2 YYNGEE come from the germline V gene. The CDR3 here is CASSASGGGNEQFF. The CDR3 coding sequence is TGTGCCAGCAGCGCAAGCGGGGGTGGGAATGAGCAGTTCTTC.

J is TRBJ1-2 and V is TRBV5-4, with a weak D call TRBD1 (6 bases). Germline values: CDR1 SGHNT, CDR2 YYREEE (reference sequence). The CDR3 has 14 amino acids. Trimming shortened V by 0 bases and J by 4 bases, and 10 bases separated the two germline ends. Written as DNA, the CDR3 is TGTGCCAGCAGCTTGGGCCAGGGGAGCTATGGCTACACCTTC. This encodes CASSLGQGSYGYTF.

The CDR3 nucleotides read TGCAGTGCTAGAGATCTGGTCAGCTACGAGCAGTACTTC. It codes for CSARDLVSYEQYF. The chain carries TRBV20-1 and TRBJ2-7; no definite D call. The CDR3 length is 13 residues. With 0 bases removed from V and 3 bases from J, the gap between germline ends came to 9 bases. Per germline, CDR1 DFQATT and CDR2 SNEGSKA (reference sequence).

This sequence joins TRBV27 and TRBJ1-2, with D tentatively TRBD1 (5 bases). Germline-derived CDR1 and CDR2 are MNHEY and SMNVEV (reference sequence). V was clipped by 8 bases and J by 8 bases, with 21 bases between them. This CDR3 is 14 amino acids long. The DNA of the CDR3 is TGTGCCAGCTCCAACGATTTCTCAGGGCCCGGCTACACCTTC. Translating it yields CASSNDFSGPGYTF.

The chain recombines TRBV4-3 with TRBJ2-1; 12 bases fit TRBD2. The CDR3 has 15 residues. CDR1 is LGHNA and CDR2 is YSLEER in the germline V gene. V trimming: 2 bases; J trimming: 5 bases; junction bases outside the gene matches: 1. This chain's CDR3 is CASSQRTSGDNEQFF. CDR3 coding DNA: TGCGCCAGCAGCCAAAGGACTAGCGGGGACAATGAGCAGTTCTTC.

V is TRBV7-9 and J is TRBJ1-4; D may be TRBD1 (6 bases). The germline V and J ends were trimmed by 6 bases and 7 bases, with 15 bases remaining between them. CDR3 size: 14 residues. CDR1 is SEHNR, CDR2 FQNEAQ, per germline (reference sequence). CDR3 region: CASSLQGWGEKLFF. The CDR3 bases are TGTGCCAGCAGTTTACAGGGTTGGGGTGAAAAACTGTTTTTT.

The V gene is TRBV19, the J gene TRBJ1-2, with D unclear. Germline V CDR1 and CDR2: LNHDA, SQIVND (reference sequence). With 3 bases removed from V and 8 bases from J, the gap between germline ends came to 7 bases. The CDR3 runs to 11 residues. The DNA for the CDR3 is TGTGCCAGTAGTATGGGCACGGGCTACACCTTC. It encodes CASSMGTGYTF. Full variable domain (rest looked up from reference TRBV19 and TRBJ1-2): DGGITQSPKYLFRKEGQNVTLSCEQNLNHDAMYWYRQDPGQGLRLIYYSQIVNDFQKGDIAEGYSVSREKKESFPLTVTSAQKNPTAFYLCASSMGTGYTFGSGTRLTVV.

V is TRBV7-3 and J is TRBJ2-5; D might be TRBD1 or TRBD2, each matching 5 bases. V dropped 2 bases and J dropped 6 bases, with 13 bases sitting between them. This CDR3 is 14 amino acids long. CDR1 is SGHTA and CDR2 is FQGTGA in the germline V gene. The DNA for the CDR3 is TGTGCCAGCAGCTTACAACCCTGGGGACAGACCCAGTACTTC. Translating it yields CASSLQPWGQTQYF.

The J gene is TRBJ2-7, the V gene TRBV6-5; 8 bases match TRBD1. CDR1 MNHEY and CDR2 SVGAGI come from the germline V gene. Germline trimming cut 2 bases from V and 5 bases from J; bases unmatched to any gene: 8. The CDR3 sequence is 15 residues long. CDR3 sequence (DNA): TGTGCCAGCAGTTACAGTCGGGGACAGGTAGACGAGCAGTACTTC. It translates to CASSYSRGQVDEQYF.

CDR3 nucleotide sequence: TGTGCCAGTAGTAACGGGGGAGGGTACAATGAGCAGTTCTTC. Its protein is CASSNGGGYNEQFF. The rearrangement uses TRBV19 and TRBJ2-1, with 7 bases lining up with TRBD2. Germline values: CDR1 LNHDA, CDR2 SQIVND (reference sequence). The CDR3 totals 14 residues. With V trimmed by 4 bases and J by 4 bases, 4 bases remained unmatched.

This sequence joins TRBV29-1 and TRBJ2-3; weak D call: TRBD2 (5 bases). V was shortened by 7 bases and J by 4 bases, with 18 bases between the two germline ends. Germline V CDR1 and CDR2: SQVTM, ANQGSEA. The CDR3 consists of 14 residues. CDR3 coding DNA: TGCAGCGCTGCCCTCCTTGACGGGGCAGATACGCAGTATTTT. Amino acid sequence: CSAALLDGADTQYF.

The rearrangement links TRBV24-1 to TRBJ2-3; D might be TRBD1 or TRBD2, each matching 5 bases. CDR3 size: 16 residues. V shed 7 bases and J shed 2 bases, with 18 bases lying between them. Germline assignment: CDR1 KGHDR and CDR2 SFDVKD. The CDR3 region is CATSSPGPCVTDTQYF. CDR3 DNA sequence: TGTGCCACCAGCAGCCCGGGACCGTGCGTCACAGATACGCAGTATTTT.

The chain links TRBV13 to TRBJ1-4, with D uncertain. The CDR3 runs 12 residues. Germline CDR1 is PRHDT and CDR2 is FYEKMQ (reference sequence). Trimming pared 6 bases from V and 7 bases from J, leaving 9 bases between. The CDR3 here is CASSHKGEKLFF. The CDR3 nucleotides are TGTGCCAGCAGTCATAAGGGTGAAAAACTGTTTTTT.

The V gene is TRBV7-9, the J gene TRBJ1-1, with D perhaps TRBD1 (6 bases). Germline V gives CDR1 SEHNR, CDR2 FQNEAQ (reference sequence). CDR3 length equals 17 residues. The ends were cut back, 5 bases at V and 2 bases at J, with 21 bases in the middle. CDR3 DNA sequence: TGTGCCAGCAGCAAAACAGGGTGGGGGGGGACAAACACTGAAGCTTTCTTT. This codes for CASSKTGWGGTNTEAFF.

The chain is built from TRBV24-1 and TRBJ2-1, with a tentative D call TRBD2 (6 bases). Trimming removed 0 bases at V and 10 bases at J, with 12 bases between. Germline V CDR1 and CDR2: KGHDR, SFDVKD. The CDR3 is 14 amino acids. The chain's CDR3 is CATSDLGRGGEQFF. As DNA, the CDR3 is TGTGCCACCAGTGATTTGGGGCGTGGGGGGGAGCAGTTCTTC.

The rearrangement uses TRBV25-1 and TRBJ2-7, with D tentatively TRBD1 (5 bases). The CDR3 totals 13 residues. The V end was cut by 4 bases, the J end by 2 bases, with 9 bases between. The germline gives CDR1 MGHDK, CDR2 SYGVNS. CDR3 sequence: CASSVGRAYEQYF. The CDR3 DNA reads as TGTGCCAGCAGTGTGGGCAGGGCCTACGAGCAGTACTTC.

This chain links TRBV7-8 with TRBJ2-3; 9 nucleotides match TRBD1. Per the germline V gene, CDR1 is SGHVS and CDR2 is FQNEAQ. This CDR3 has 18 amino acids. V lost 3 bases and J lost 2; bases outside the gene matches: 12. The CDR3 loop is CASSLIPGTGYLTDTQYF. CDR3 sequence (DNA): TGTGCCAGCAGCTTGATTCCCGGGACAGGGTACCTCACAGATACGCAGTATTTT.

This sequence joins TRBV20-1 and TRBJ1-1; D gene ambiguous. The CDR3 is 12 residues long. The germline V gene encodes CDR1 DFQATT and CDR2 SNEGSKA (reference sequence). The CDR3, as DNA: TGCAGCGCGTCGGAGGGTTACACTGAAGCTTTCTTT. It encodes CSASEGYTEAFF.

The chain joins TRBV5-1 to TRBJ2-3; D gene uncertain. The CDR3 consists of 13 residues. From germline, CDR1 is SGHRS and CDR2 YFSETQ. Trimming took off 0 bases at V and 6 bases at J, with 8 bases between the two ends. The CDR3 is CASSLARADTQYF. CDR3 nucleotide sequence: TGCGCCAGCAGCTTGGCTAGAGCGGATACGCAGTATTTT. Drawing the rest from reference TRBV5-1 and TRBJ2-3, the complete variable domain is KAGVTQTPRYLIKTRGQQVTLSCSPISGHRSVSWYQQTPGQGLQFLFEYFSETQRNKGNFPGRFSGRQFSNSRSEMNVSTLELGDSALYLCASSLARADTQYFGPGTRLTVL.